The 17 T cell receptor beta chains below come from one sample, sequenced in a study of identical twins. Each CDR3 protein gets one entry after TCRdb re-called the 5' RACE reads with MiXCR. The sample records hundreds of thousands of distinct CDR3 sequences, 15% to 20% being singletons. In addition, the sample was reused for a study of T cells expressing NK-cell markers.

Sequenced input: PBMCs. The receptors were sampled from a woman aged 18-29 years in good health.

V gene TRBV12-3 or TRBV12-4 combines with J gene TRBJ2-5; 8 bases align to TRBD2. This CDR3 contains 15 residues. Unmatched junction bases numbered 11, after V lost 6 bases and J lost 5 bases. CDR3 amino acids: CASRRTSHLRETQYF. The CDR3 DNA is TGTGCCAGCAGGAGGACTAGCCACCTACGGGAGACCCAGTACTTC.

This clonotype was counted between two and nine times. The CDR3 spells CSMGHAEQFF. The CDR3 bases are TGCAGTATGGGCCATGCTGAGCAGTTCTTC. V gene TRBV20-1 combines with J gene TRBJ2-1; D uncertain. The length of the CDR3 is 10 residues. Germline CDR1 and CDR2: DFQATT and SNEGSKA (reference sequence). With 8 bases removed from V and 9 bases from J, the gap between germline ends came to 11 bases.

This clonotype appeared a few times. The chain carries TRBV2 and TRBJ2-5; no definite D call. CDR1 is SNHLY and CDR2 is FYNNEI in the germline V gene. V dropped 7 bases and J dropped 7 bases, with 7 bases sitting between them. The CDR3 is 10 residues long. CDR3 loop: CASTLGTQYF. For the CDR3, the DNA is TGTGCCAGCACGTTAGGGACCCAGTACTTC.

This clonotype was found a few times. The chain employs TRBV9 and TRBJ1-4; the D gene is possibly TRBD1 (5 bases). V lost 0 bases and J lost 8, with 14 bases in between. CDR1 and CDR2 from the germline V gene are SGDLS and YYNGEE. The CDR3 totals 15 residues. This CDR3 reads CASSVGGAMGEKLFF. The CDR3 bases are TGTGCCAGCAGCGTAGGAGGGGCGATGGGCGAAAAACTGTTTTTT. Full variable domain (outside the CDR3, taken from reference TRBV9 and TRBJ1-4): DSGVTQTPKHLITATGQRVTLRCSPRSGDLSVYWYQQSLDQGLQFLIQYYNGEERAKGNILERFSAQQFPDLHSELNLSSLELGDSALYFCASSVGGAMGEKLFFGSGTQLSVL.

Only a few counts were recorded for this clonotype. V gene TRBV6-1 combines with J gene TRBJ2-1; 12 positions agree with TRBD2. Germline CDR1 and CDR2: MNHNS and SASEGT. With V trimmed by 5 bases and J by 9 bases, 11 bases remained unmatched. The CDR3 length is 16 residues. The CDR3 DNA follows: TGTGCCAGCAGTCCCCTCCTAGCGGGAGGGCCGAGTGAGCAGTTCTTC. It codes for CASSPLLAGGPSEQFF.

This clonotype was detected only a few times. The rearrangement joins TRBV11-3 to TRBJ1-2, with a possible D match to TRBD1 (6 bases). V was pared by 5 bases and J by 8 bases, with 15 bases between. CDR1 and CDR2 from the germline V gene are SGHNT and YENEEA. CDR3 length: 13 amino acids. This chain's CDR3 is CASSPDGGNGYTF. The CDR3 DNA is TGTGCCAGCAGCCCGGATGGGGGCAACGGCTACACCTTC. Based on the CDR3 plus reference TRBV11-3 and TRBJ1-2, the full variable domain is EAGVVQSPRYKIIEKKQPVAFWCNPISGHNTLYWYLQNLGQGPELLIRYENEEAVDDSQLPKDRFSAERLKGVDSTLKIQPAELGDSAVYLCASSPDGGNGYTFGSGTRLTVV.

This clonotype has ten or more counts. J is TRBJ2-5 and V is TRBV7-2; maybe TRBD2 (6 bases). This CDR3 comprises 16 residues. The germline V gene has CDR1 SGHTA and CDR2 FQGNSA. V lost 4 bases and J lost 0, with 15 bases in between. CDR3 sequence (DNA): TGTGCCAGCAGCTCAGCATCTGCGGGGTACCAAGAGACCCAGTACTTC. Amino acid sequence: CASSSASAGYQETQYF.

V gene TRBV11-1 combines with J gene TRBJ2-1, with 10 bases aligning to TRBD2. The V gene's germline CDR1 is SGHAT and CDR2 FQDESV (reference sequence). Trimming cost V 4 bases and J 2 bases; bases outside gene matches: 11. The CDR3 runs 18 residues. This chain's CDR3 is CASSSRSSGGGPYNEQFF. CDR3 nucleotides: TGTGCCAGCAGCTCGCGATCCAGCGGGGGGGGCCCCTACAATGAGCAGTTCTTC.

The gene calls are TRBV7-6 and TRBJ2-1, with D tentatively TRBD2 (6 bases). Germline V lookup: CDR1 SGHVS, CDR2 FNYEAQ. The V and J ends lost 3 bases and 2 bases respectively, with 11 bases between them. The CDR3 is 15 amino acids. The CDR3 region is CASSFGTPPYNEQFF. CDR3 sequence (DNA): TGTGCCAGCAGCTTCGGGACTCCCCCCTACAATGAGCAGTTCTTC.

This clonotype was counted a few times. The rearrangement uses TRBV5-6 and TRBJ1-1, with no clear D. CDR1 is SGHDT and CDR2 is YYEEEE in the germline V gene. This CDR3 has 15 amino acids. Trimming stripped 1 base from V and 1 base from J, with 11 bases between. The chain's CDR3 is CASSLKNLPNTEAFF. CDR3 coding DNA: TGTGCCAGCAGCTTGAAAAACCTACCGAACACTGAAGCTTTCTTT.

The rearrangement links TRBV7-9 to TRBJ2-7, with 7 nucleotides matching TRBD1. The CDR3 consists of 16 residues. V lost 3 bases and J lost 2; bases outside the gene matches: 10. The germline V gene encodes CDR1 SEHNR and CDR2 FQNEAQ (reference sequence). CDR3 sequence: CASSLVFETGPYEQYF. As DNA, the CDR3 is TGTGCCAGCAGCTTGGTCTTTGAGACAGGGCCCTACGAGCAGTACTTC.

This chain links TRBV25-1 with TRBJ2-5; perhaps TRBD2 as D (5 bases). V was trimmed by 2 bases and J by 4 bases, leaving 17 bases between them. This CDR3 contains 16 residues. Germline values: CDR1 MGHDK, CDR2 SYGVNS. The CDR3 DNA reads TGTGCCAGCAGTGAACCCGGGGAAATTGTAGGAGAGACCCAGTACTTC. Its protein product is CASSEPGEIVGETQYF.

The gene calls are TRBV29-1 and TRBJ2-5; D is tentatively TRBD1 or TRBD2 (5 bases each). The CDR3 extends over 13 amino acids. The V gene lost 4 bases and the J gene lost 11 bases, with 20 bases spanning the gap. Germline assignment: CDR1 SQVTM and CDR2 ANQGSEA. The CDR3 here is CSVGFSGPSPQYF. The CDR3, as DNA: TGCAGCGTTGGGTTTTCGGGACCTTCTCCGCAGTACTTC.

This clonotype was observed a few times. V usage is TRBV12-3 or TRBV12-4 and J usage is TRBJ1-1, with D unresolved. CDR3 length equals 13 residues. Trimming removed 2 bases from V and 5 bases from J, with 9 bases in between. The CDR3 DNA sequence: TGTGCCAGCAGTTTAAAGGTAGAAACTGAAGCTTTCTTT. Translation gives CASSLKVETEAFF.

This chain uses TRBV9 with TRBJ2-2, with 12 bases fitting TRBD2. The CDR3 has 16 residues. Germline trimming cut 4 bases from V and 7 bases from J; bases unmatched to any gene: 8. Germline V gene lookup returns CDR1 SGDLS and CDR2 YYNGEE. The CDR3 DNA reads TGTGCCAGCAGCCCAGGACTAGCGGGGATCAACGGGGAGCTGTTTTTT. Translation gives CASSPGLAGINGELFF. Combining the CDR3 with reference TRBV9 and TRBJ2-2 gives the whole variable domain DSGVTQTPKHLITATGQRVTLRCSPRSGDLSVYWYQQSLDQGLQFLIQYYNGEERAKGNILERFSAQQFPDLHSELNLSSLELGDSALYFCASSPGLAGINGELFFGEGSRLTVL.

The rearrangement uses TRBV12-3 or TRBV12-4 and TRBJ2-5, with 11 bases lining up with TRBD2. The CDR3 is made up of 16 amino acids. J was trimmed by 5 bases and V by 5 bases; bases with no gene match: 10. The chain's CDR3 is CASSPPKLAGVETQYF. The CDR3 DNA reads as TGTGCCAGCAGTCCGCCCAAACTAGCGGGAGTCGAGACCCAGTACTTC.

The table lists this clonotype with a few counts. The chain carries TRBV5-1 and TRBJ2-7; 8 nucleotides agree with TRBD2. Germline V gene data show CDR1 as SGHRS and CDR2 as YFSETQ. The CDR3 runs to 13 residues. Trimming cost V 5 bases and J 2 bases; bases outside gene matches: 3. Here the CDR3 DNA reads TGCGCCAGCAGATTAGCGGGGACCTACGAGCAGTACTTC. Encoded protein: CASRLAGTYEQYF.